Below are 14 T cell receptor beta chains sequenced from a single sample in a study of T cells in Graves' hyperthyroidism and ophthalmopathy. Amplified regions were TCR beta CDR3 sequences from RNA transcripts. TCR CDR3 regions were first amplified by RT-PCR with HTBI primers. TCRdb itself ran the multiplex PCR reads through MiXCR, one entry per CDR3 protein. In the table there are about 380,000 distinct CDR3 sequences, roughly 13% of which are singletons. Sequencing was carried out using blood. The source is a woman aged 60-75 years with Graves' hyperthyroidism.

This clonotype was recorded many times. The chain is built from TRBV3-1 and TRBJ2-3; 12 positions agree with TRBD2. From germline, CDR1 is LGHDT and CDR2 YNNKEL (reference sequence). CDR3 length: 16 residues. Unmatched junction bases numbered 5, after V lost 4 bases and J lost 3 bases. CDR3 amino acids: CASSLRLAGVTDTQYF. Written as DNA, the CDR3 is TGTGCCAGCAGCCTCAGACTAGCGGGAGTAACAGATACGCAGTATTTT.

This clonotype has a count of ten or more. The rearrangement joins TRBV29-1 to TRBJ1-2; D remains unclear. The length of the CDR3 is 12 residues. The germline V gene encodes CDR1 SQVTM and CDR2 ANQGSEA. V was clipped by 7 bases and J by 1 base, with 10 bases between them. The CDR3 here is CSAGTRNYGYTF. The CDR3 DNA reads TGCAGCGCGGGTACACGTAACTATGGCTACACCTTC.

This clonotype was observed a few times. The rearrangement joins TRBV9 to TRBJ2-1; TRBD2 is a possible D gene (7 bases). Germline CDR1 and CDR2: SGDLS and YYNGEE. This CDR3 comprises 14 residues. V lost 3 bases and J 7 bases, leaving 14 bases between the germline ends. As DNA, the CDR3 is TGTGCCAGCAGCGGGAGGGGGGGGTTGAATGAGCAGTTCTTC. Translated: CASSGRGGLNEQFF.

The sample holds many counts of this clonotype. The chain joins TRBV2 to TRBJ2-7; 12 bases map to TRBD1. The CDR3 extends over 14 amino acids. Trimming removed 5 bases from V and 5 bases from J; junction bases left unmatched: 4. CDR1 SNHLY and CDR2 FYNNEI come from the germline V gene. CDR3 in DNA: TGTGCCAGCAGTTTCGGGACAGGGGGCAACGAGCAGTACTTC. Its protein is CASSFGTGGNEQYF.

This clonotype has a count of ten or more. The chain combines TRBV12-3 or TRBV12-4 with TRBJ2-7, with 10 bases that match TRBD2. Losses at the gene ends were 5 bases for V and 3 bases for J; bases not matched to a gene: 4. This CDR3 contains 14 residues. The CDR3 DNA sequence: TGTGCCAGCAGTACGGAGCGGGAGGGCTACGAGCAGTACTTC. This encodes CASSTEREGYEQYF.

This clonotype was observed a handful of times. The chain combines TRBV4-2 with TRBJ2-3, with D tentatively TRBD2 (6 bases). V dropped 0 bases and J dropped 0 bases, with 13 bases sitting between them. The CDR3 contains 17 residues. CDR1 and CDR2 from the germline V gene are LGHNA and YNFKEQ. CDR3 sequence reads: CASSQDTTSWSTDTQYF. The CDR3 DNA reads as TGTGCCAGCAGCCAAGATACAACTAGCTGGAGCACAGATACGCAGTATTTT.

The chain uses TRBV19 and TRBJ1-4; D may be TRBD1 (5 bases). Trimming stripped 4 bases from V and 8 bases from J, with 5 bases between. There are 11 residues in the CDR3. Germline CDR1 LNHDA, CDR2 SQIVND (reference sequence). CDR3 DNA: TGTGCCAGTAGTAGGGGGGAAAAACTGTTTTTT. This gives the protein CASSRGEKLFF.

Remarks on this clonotype: A read error is possible here, since a much larger clone lies one base away. Likely a read error: the CDR3 ends without its conserved phenylalanine or tryptophan. This chain connects TRBV2 to TRBJ2-2, with D possibly TRBD1 on 6 matching bases. The germline gives CDR1 SNHLY, CDR2 FYNNEI. This CDR3 comprises 15 residues. V was pared by 8 bases and J by 1 base, with 14 bases between. Here the CDR3 reads CASQGWSQNTGELFS. Written as DNA, the CDR3 is TGTGCCAGCCAGGGGTGGTCACAGAACACCGGGGAGCTGTTTTCT.

The V gene is TRBV24-1, the J gene TRBJ1-2; D remains ambiguous. The germline V gene encodes CDR1 KGHDR and CDR2 SFDVKD. Trimming took 5 bases from V and 8 from J, leaving 11 bases between them. This CDR3 contains 12 residues. This chain's CDR3 is CATSAEGYGYTF. In nucleotides, the CDR3 is TGTGCCACCAGTGCCGAGGGTTACGGCTACACCTTC.

This clonotype was counted at least ten times. This chain connects TRBV18 to TRBJ2-7; weak D call: TRBD1 (6 bases). V shed 0 bases and J shed 7 bases, with 16 bases lying between them. Germline V gene lookup returns CDR1 KGHSH and CDR2 LQKENI. The CDR3 runs 15 residues. As DNA, the CDR3 is TGTGCCAGCTCACCACCGATTAACAGGGTCCAAGAGCAGTACTTC. Its translation is CASSPPINRVQEQYF.

This clonotype was seen many times. V usage is TRBV5-1 and J usage is TRBJ2-1; TRBD2 agrees at 7 bases. The junction had 4 bases not matched to a gene; V was cut back by 7 bases and J by 3 bases. The germline gives CDR1 SGHRS, CDR2 YFSETQ. The CDR3 sequence is 13 residues long. The CDR3 spells CASVASGYNEQFF. CDR3 coding DNA: TGCGCCAGCGTGGCTAGCGGCTACAATGAGCAGTTCTTC.

This clonotype was seen ten or more times. J is TRBJ1-1 and V is TRBV20-1; TRBD1 might be the D (6 bases). The CDR3 is 13 amino acids. The V end was cut by 6 bases, the J end by 1 base, with 12 bases between. From germline, CDR1 is DFQATT and CDR2 SNEGSKA (reference sequence). In nucleotides, the CDR3 is TGCAGTGCCGAGCAGGGGACGAACACTGAAGCTTTCTTT. It encodes CSAEQGTNTEAFF.

This clonotype came up many times. The chain is built from TRBV10-3 and TRBJ1-2; 7 positions match TRBD1. The length of the CDR3 is 13 residues. Looked up from germline, CDR1 is ENHRY and CDR2 is SYGVKD. V lost 6 bases, J lost 8 bases, and 9 bases stayed unmatched. The chain's CDR3 is CAISLGQQRGYTF. The CDR3 DNA reads as TGTGCCATCAGCCTGGGACAGCAGCGGGGCTACACCTTC.

The sample holds a few counts of this clonotype. The gene calls are TRBV6-1 and TRBJ1-1; D not certain. Germline CDR1 reads MNHNS; CDR2 reads SASEGT. The length of the CDR3 is 15 residues. Trimming took 5 bases from V and 0 from J, leaving 13 bases between them. CDR3 coding DNA: TGTGCCAGCAGTTCCCGCAAAGGTATGAACACTGAAGCTTTCTTT. Its protein product is CASSSRKGMNTEAFF.